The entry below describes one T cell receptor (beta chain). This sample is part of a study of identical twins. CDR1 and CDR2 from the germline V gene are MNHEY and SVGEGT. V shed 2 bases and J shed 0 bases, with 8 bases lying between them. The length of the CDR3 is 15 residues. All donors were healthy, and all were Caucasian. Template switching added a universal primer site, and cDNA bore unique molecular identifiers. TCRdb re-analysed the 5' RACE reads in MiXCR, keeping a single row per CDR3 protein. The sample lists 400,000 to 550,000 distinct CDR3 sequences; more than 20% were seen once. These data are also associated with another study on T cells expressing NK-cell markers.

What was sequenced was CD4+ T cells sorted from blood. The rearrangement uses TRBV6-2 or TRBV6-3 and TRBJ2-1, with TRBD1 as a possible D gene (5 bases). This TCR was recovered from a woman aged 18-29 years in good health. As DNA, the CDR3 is TGTGCCAGCAGTTACCAGCAGGGCTCCTACAATGAGCAGTTCTTC. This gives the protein CASSYQQGSYNEQFF.